A selection of T cell receptor beta chains follows, all from one sample in a study of blood T cell repertoires in COVID-19. This table comes from immunoSEQ multiplex PCR, and its TCRdb copy is limited to in-frame clones, with some not included. The table lists about 82,000 clones, about 80% of them singletons. The sequenced material came from peripheral blood. These receptor sequences come from a woman in her thirties or forties with active or convalescent COVID-19. Both conserved end residues are part of each CDR3.

V gene: TRBV2
J gene: TRBJ2-1
CDR3 protein: CASSESGGFYNEQFF

V gene: TRBV28
J gene: TRBJ2-7
CDR3 protein: CASSFPAGALSYEQYF

V gene: TRBV2
J gene: TRBJ1-1
CDR3 protein: CASGGQGWTEAFF

V gene: TRBV7-2
J gene: TRBJ1-1
CDR3 protein: CASSLFPQNTEAFF

V gene: TRBV7-8
J gene: TRBJ2-2
CDR3 protein: CASSLILTASNTGELFF

V gene: TRBV4-3
J gene: TRBJ2-5
CDR3 protein: CASSQETGSGGGETQYF

V gene: TRBV3-1/TRBV3-2
J gene: TRBJ2-6
CDR3 protein: CASSQASGGTGANVLTF

V gene: TRBV21-1
J gene: TRBJ1-1
CDR3 protein: CASSKTRAQGLNTEAFF

V gene: TRBV18
J gene: TRBJ2-2
CDR3 protein: CASYRQGAPPTNTGELFF

V gene: TRBV19
J gene: TRBJ1-2
CDR3 protein: CATYHRGPVGYGYTF

V gene: TRBV11-2
J gene: TRBJ1-6
CDR3 protein: CASSSTSNNSPLHF

V gene: TRBV4-2
J gene: TRBJ1-3
CDR3 protein: CASSQDTSSGNTIYF

V gene: TRBV5-8
J gene: TRBJ1-5
CDR3 protein: CASSLGQGSNQPQHF

V gene: TRBV7-2
J gene: TRBJ2-3
CDR3 protein: CASSSGMGALTDTQYF

V gene: TRBV15
J gene: TRBJ2-5
CDR3 protein: CATSRSPQETQYF

V gene: TRBV6-6
J gene: TRBJ1-6
CDR3 protein: CASSYPESQSPLHF

V gene: TRBV7-2
J gene: TRBJ1-4
CDR3 protein: CASSRGGSNEKLFF

V gene: TRBV4-3
J gene: TRBJ2-7
CDR3 protein: CASSQRSSGPYEQYF